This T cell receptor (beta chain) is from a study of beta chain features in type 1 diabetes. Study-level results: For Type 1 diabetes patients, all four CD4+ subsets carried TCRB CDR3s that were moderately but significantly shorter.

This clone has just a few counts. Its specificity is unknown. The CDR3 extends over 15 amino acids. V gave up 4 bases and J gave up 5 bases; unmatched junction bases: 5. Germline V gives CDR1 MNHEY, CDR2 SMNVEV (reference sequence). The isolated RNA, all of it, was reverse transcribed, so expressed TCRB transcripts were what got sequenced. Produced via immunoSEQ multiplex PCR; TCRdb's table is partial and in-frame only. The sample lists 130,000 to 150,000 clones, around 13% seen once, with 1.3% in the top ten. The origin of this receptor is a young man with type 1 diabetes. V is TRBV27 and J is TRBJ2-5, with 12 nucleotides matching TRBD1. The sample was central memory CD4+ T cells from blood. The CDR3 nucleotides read TGTGCCAGCAGTTCCGGGACAGGGGGCGCGGAGACCCAGTACTTC. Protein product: CASSSGTGGAETQYF.